This T cell receptor beta chain was found in a study of T cell responses to AZD1222 COVID-19 vaccine. Study outcomes and limitations: Reports say nearly half of spike-specific TCRs go after unmutated variant regions. Baseline seropositivity occurred in only 5 to 7 AZD1222 recipients.

Researchers grouped second doses given at about 4 or about 12 weeks into one pool. Trimming left V 8 bases short and J 6 bases short, with 16 bases between. The CDR3 spans 13 residues. Germline loops: CDR1 SEHNR, CDR2 FQNEAQ (reference sequence). This table comes from immunoSEQ multiplex PCR, and its TCRdb copy is limited to in-frame clones, with some not included. The sample holds around 140,000 clones, about 93% seen once. Concerning this clone: No antigen is known for it.

This clonotype was obtained from an adult who received the AZD1222 COVID-19 vaccine. The chain uses TRBV7-9 and TRBJ1-2; a possible D gene is TRBD1 (5 bases). The specimen was peripheral blood, collected 28 days after the second AZD1222 dose. CDR3 amino acids: CASGTQVQDGYTF. In nucleotides, the CDR3 is TGTGCCAGCGGTACGCAAGTACAGGATGGCTACACCTTC.